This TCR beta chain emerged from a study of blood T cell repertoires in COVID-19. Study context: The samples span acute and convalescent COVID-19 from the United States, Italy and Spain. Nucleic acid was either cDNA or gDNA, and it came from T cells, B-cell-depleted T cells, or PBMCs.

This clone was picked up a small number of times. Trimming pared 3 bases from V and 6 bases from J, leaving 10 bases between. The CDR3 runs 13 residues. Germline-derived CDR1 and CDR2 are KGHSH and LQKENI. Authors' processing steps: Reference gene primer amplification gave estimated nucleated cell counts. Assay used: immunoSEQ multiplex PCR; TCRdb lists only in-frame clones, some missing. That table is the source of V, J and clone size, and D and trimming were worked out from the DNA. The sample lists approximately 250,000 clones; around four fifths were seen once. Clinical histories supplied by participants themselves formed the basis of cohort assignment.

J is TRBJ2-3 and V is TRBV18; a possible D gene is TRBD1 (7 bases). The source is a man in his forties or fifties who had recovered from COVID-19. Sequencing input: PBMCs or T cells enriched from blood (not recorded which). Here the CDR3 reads CASSPGGGDTQYF. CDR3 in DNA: TGTGCCAGCTCACCCGGAGGGGGCGATACGCAGTATTTT. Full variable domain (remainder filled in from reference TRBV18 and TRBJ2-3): NAGVMQNPRHLVRRRGQEARLRCSPMKGHSHVYWYRQLPEEGLKFMVYLQKENIIDESGMPKERFSAEFPKEGPSILRIQQVVRGDSAAYFCASSPGGGDTQYFGPGTRLTVL.